This TCR beta chain was retrieved from a study of blood T cell repertoires in COVID-19. Study-level information: There were acute and convalescent COVID-19 samples, and they came from the United States, Italy and Spain.

Authors' processing steps: Amplified reference gene primers provided the basis for estimating nucleated cell counts. Generated by immunoSEQ multiplex PCR, the TCRdb table keeps only in-frame clones and is missing some. V and J calls and clone size are as listed in that table; D and trimming were resolved from the DNA. The sample lists about 74,000 clones; around 80% were seen once. Germline-derived CDR1 and CDR2 are LNHDA and SQIVND (reference sequence). The CDR3 sequence is 18 residues long. Trimming pared 0 bases from V and 2 bases from J, leaving 19 bases between. The rearrangement uses TRBV19 and TRBJ1-2; tentative D call: TRBD1 (6 bases). This TCR was recovered from a human donor in a cohort sampled during active COVID-19. What was sequenced was peripheral blood. The CDR3 region is CASSIELGQWSTNYGYTF. In nucleotides, the CDR3 is TGTGCCAGTAGTATAGAACTCGGACAGTGGTCTACGAACTATGGCTACACCTTC.